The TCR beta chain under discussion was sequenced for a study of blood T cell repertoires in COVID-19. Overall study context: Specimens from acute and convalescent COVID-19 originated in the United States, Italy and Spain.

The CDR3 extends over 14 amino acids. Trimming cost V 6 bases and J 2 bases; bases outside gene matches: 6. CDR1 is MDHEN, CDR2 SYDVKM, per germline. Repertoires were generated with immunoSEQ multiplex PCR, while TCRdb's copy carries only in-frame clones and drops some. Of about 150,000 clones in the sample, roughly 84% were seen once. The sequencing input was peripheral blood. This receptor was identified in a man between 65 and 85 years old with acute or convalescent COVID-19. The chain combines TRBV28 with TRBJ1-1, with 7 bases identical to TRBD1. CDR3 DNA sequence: TGTGCCAGCAGGCTTGGGACAGTAAACACTGAAGCTTTCTTT. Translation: CASRLGTVNTEAFF.